These T cell receptor beta chains were read from a single sample in a study of beta chain features in type 1 diabetes. Profiled with immunoSEQ multiplex PCR; TCRdb holds only in-frame clones, not every one. Of over 150,000 clones listed, over 7.5% are singletons. Sequenced material: central memory CD4+ T cells from blood. All receptors come from a man younger than 30 in good health. CDR3s include the opening cysteine and the closing phenylalanine or tryptophan. Fields, in order: D gene, V gene, J gene, CDR3 length, clone size, CDR3 protein, CDR3 DNA. A D gene is named only where the DNA matches it firmly. Size is stated for part of the rows, as once, few or many counts, or as a class when the clone is expanded.

>TRBD1|TRBV6-6|TRBJ1-5|15|NA
CASSNTGGTDQPQHF
TGTGCCAGCAGTAACACAGGGGGCACAGATCAGCCCCAGCATTTT
>NA|TRBV14|TRBJ2-3|14|many
CASSQSRDTDTQYF
TGTGCCAGCAGCCAAAGCAGGGACACAGATACGCAGTATTTT
>TRBD2|TRBV15|TRBJ2-7|16|many
CATSRGLALSSYEQYF
TGTGCCACCAGCAGAGGACTAGCTTTGAGCTCCTACGAGCAGTACTTC
>NA|TRBV27|TRBJ1-5|13|NA
CASSLYPRVPQHF
TGTGCCAGCAGTTTATACCCGCGGGTGCCCCAGCATTTT
>TRBD1|TRBV27|TRBJ1-5|20|NA
CASRGLPPMGQTEPHQPQHF
TGTGCCAGCAGAGGTCTCCCCCCGATGGGACAGACCGAACCCCATCAGCCCCAGCATTTT
>TRBD2|TRBV6-5|TRBJ2-5|15|few
CASSYSPGLQETQYF
TGTGCCAGCAGTTACTCTCCGGGACTACAAGAGACCCAGTACTTC
>TRBD2|TRBV7-3|TRBJ2-1|16|few
CASSLTGAGGYNEQFF
TGTGCCAGCAGCTTAACAGGGGCGGGGGGATACAATGAGCAGTTCTTC
>NA|TRBV7-9|TRBJ2-7|11|many
CASSLTYEQYF
TGTGCCAGCAGCCTTACCTACGAGCAGTACTTC
>TRBD1|TRBV28|TRBJ2-1|15|few
CASTFRDRDYNEQFF
TGTGCCAGCACCTTCCGGGACAGAGACTACAATGAGCAGTTCTTC
>TRBD2|TRBV28|TRBJ2-7|16|many
CASSPNRSGRPYEQYF
TGTGCCAGCAGTCCCAACCGCAGCGGGAGGCCCTACGAGCAGTACTTC
>NA|TRBV9|TRBJ2-1|16|NA
CASSVDQGLSHNEQFF
TGTGCCAGCAGCGTAGATCAGGGGCTCTCCCACAATGAGCAGTTCTTC
>TRBD2|TRBV29-1|TRBJ2-7|15|few
CSVEGGGGAPYEQYF
TGCAGCGTTGAAGGGGGGGGAGGGGCCCCTTACGAGCAGTACTTC
>TRBD1|TRBV2|TRBJ2-7|16|few
CASRSGTGSLAYEQYF
TGTGCCAGCAGGTCCGGGACAGGATCCCTCGCCTACGAGCAGTACTTC
>TRBD2|TRBV7-3|TRBJ2-7|15|few
CASSPYTWGGYEQYF
TGTGCCAGCAGCCCCTACACCTGGGGGGGCTACGAGCAGTACTTC
>TRBD1|TRBV9|TRBJ1-6|15|many
CASSGQGAENSPLHF
TGTGCCAGCAGCGGACAGGGGGCCGAGAATTCACCCCTCCACTTT
>TRBD2|TRBV6-1|TRBJ2-5|15|NA
CASSEVWGGAETQYF
TGTGCCAGCAGTGAAGTCTGGGGGGGAGCTGAGACCCAGTACTTC
>TRBD2|TRBV10-3|TRBJ2-1|13|NA
CAIGAAGGNEQFF
TGTGCCATCGGGGCAGCGGGAGGGAATGAGCAGTTCTTC
>TRBD1|TRBV4-3|TRBJ2-7|15|few
CASSQDIGQGGEQYF
TGCGCCAGCAGCCAAGATATAGGACAGGGAGGCGAGCAGTACTTC
>NA|TRBV27|TRBJ2-1|11|few
CASSSVSEQFF
TGTGCCAGCAGTTCTGTGAGTGAGCAGTTCTTC
>TRBD2|TRBV19|TRBJ2-1|16|few
CASSMGWGGGYNEQFF
TGTGCCAGTAGTATGGGATGGGGCGGGGGGTACAATGAGCAGTTCTTC
>NA|TRBV18|TRBJ2-5|15|many
CASSPFPALGETQYF
TGTGCCAGCTCACCCTTCCCAGCGCTTGGAGAGACCCAGTACTTC
>TRBD2|TRBV5-8|TRBJ2-3|15|NA
CASSRSSGSSDTQYF
TGTGCCAGCAGCCGTAGTAGCGGGAGCTCAGATACGCAGTATTTT
>TRBD1|TRBV30|TRBJ1-2|13|NA
CAWSRGQGGGYTF
TGTGCCTGGAGTAGGGGACAGGGGGGTGGCTACACCTTC
>NA|TRBV4-2|TRBJ2-4|17|NA
CASSQDAGTLAKNIQYF
TGTGCCAGCAGCCAAGACGCAGGTACCCTAGCCAAAAACATTCAGTACTTC
>NA|TRBV19|TRBJ1-1|12|few
CASKRTGTEAFF
TGTGCCAGTAAACGTACGGGGACTGAAGCTTTCTTT
>TRBD1|TRBV19|TRBJ1-5|13|few
CASSQQGNQPQHF
TGTGCCAGTAGTCAACAGGGGAATCAGCCCCAGCATTTT
>NA|TRBV5-1|TRBJ1-5|13|NA
CASSFRAGQPQHF
TGCGCCAGCAGCTTCAGGGCTGGGCAGCCCCAGCATTTT
>TRBD1|TRBV5-1|TRBJ1-4|16|few
CASRQGAGETNEKLFF
TGCGCCAGCAGACAGGGGGCGGGAGAAACTAATGAAAAACTGTTTTTT
>TRBD1|TRBV5-6|TRBJ1-1|12|NA
CASSPRTGRAFF
TGTGCCAGCAGCCCCCGGACAGGGAGAGCTTTCTTT
>TRBD2|TRBV5-4|TRBJ2-3|17|many
CASSGATGGPSTDTQYF
TGTGCCAGCAGCGGGGCAACGGGAGGCCCTAGCACAGATACGCAGTATTTT
>TRBD1|TRBV27|TRBJ1-2|13|few
CASSLGQGRGYTF
TGTGCCAGCAGTTTGGGACAGGGGAGAGGCTACACCTTC
>NA|TRBV5-1|TRBJ2-5|14|many
CASRNGASQETQYF
TGCGCCAGCAGGAACGGAGCTAGCCAAGAGACCCAGTACTTC
>NA|TRBV7-9|TRBJ1-2|12|few
CASTIENYGYTF
TGTGCCAGCACGATTGAGAACTATGGCTACACCTTC
>TRBD1|TRBV18|TRBJ2-3|18|many
CASSRDSTGTGVRDTQYF
TGTGCCAGCTCACGAGATTCCACCGGGACAGGGGTCAGAGATACGCAGTATTTT
>NA|TRBV5-1|TRBJ2-3|18|NA
CASSLARRRDFSTDTQYF
TGCGCCAGCAGCTTGGCCCGCAGGAGGGACTTTAGCACAGATACGCAGTATTTT
>TRBD1|TRBV7-2|TRBJ2-3|15|NA
CASSYGQATGDTQYF
TGTGCCAGCAGCTACGGACAGGCGACAGGCGATACGCAGTATTTT
>TRBD1|TRBV4-2|TRBJ1-5|17|few
CASSQDRTGGSNQPQHF
TGTGCCAGCAGCCAAGATCGGACAGGGGGGAGCAATCAGCCCCAGCATTTT